A selection of T cell receptor beta chains follows, all from one sample in a study of blood T cell repertoires in COVID-19. This table comes from immunoSEQ multiplex PCR, and its TCRdb copy is limited to in-frame clones, with some not included. The sample shows fewer than 150,000 clones, approximately 85% of them seen only once. Material for sequencing was peripheral blood. The source of these receptors is a man in his fifties or sixties with acute or convalescent COVID-19. The CDR3 runs from the conserved cysteine through the conserved F or W. Clone size appears in some rows only: once, few, many, or a class for an expanded clone.

size: .; V: TRBV6-5; CDR3: CASNRISVGRERVF
size: .; V: TRBV27; CDR3: CASSLYPLADTQYF
size: .; V: TRBV18; CDR3: CASSHPTQDSGNTIYF
size: .; V: TRBV6-2/TRBV6-3; CDR3: CASSYTGLGRHTEAFF
size: .; V: TRBV18; CDR3: CASSPGQGYGNTIYF
size: .; V: TRBV30; CDR3: CAWRGLAGATTGELFF
size: .; V: TRBV6-6; CDR3: CASRLAGGPDTQYF
size: .; V: TRBV28; CDR3: CASSFPATRRFSYEQYF
size: .; V: TRBV11-2; CDR3: CASSSTGYEQYF
size: once; V: TRBV6-4; CDR3: CASRPGQGDSPLHF
size: .; V: TRBV12-3/TRBV12-4; CDR3: CASSFGQGEAFF
size: .; V: TRBV20-1; CDR3: CSASPPGSYGNTIYF
size: .; V: TRBV7-8; CDR3: CASSFLDGNTIYF
size: .; V: TRBV15; CDR3: CATSRFERTDTQYF
size: .; V: TRBV30; CDR3: CAWSGVLDRPWTEAFF
size: .; V: TRBV10-1; CDR3: CASSGSSTDTQYF